The source of this T cell receptor beta chain is a study of T cells after yellow fever vaccination. The study's findings and limits: Abundant contaminating clonotypes from the bulk population could appear in FACS-sorted repertoires. Once the booster was given, most primary-vaccination clones reappeared, at about 96% for CD4 and 88% for CD8. Among all clonotypes, a small share was observed in both CD4 and CD8 compartments.

TCR cDNA was made by 5'RACE template switching, adding a universal primer site and UMIs. TCRdb re-called the 5' RACE reads with MiXCR, one entry per CDR3 protein. The sample lists 150,000 or so distinct CDR3 sequences; 5% to 8% were seen once. This clonotype was detected ten times or more. Antigen unknown. In germline, CDR1 is WSHSY, CDR2 SAAADI. This CDR3 has 15 amino acids. The V and J ends lost 4 bases and 1 base, in that order; junction bases with no gene match: 4. The chain recombines TRBV10-2 with TRBJ2-3, with TRBD1 identical over 8 bases. This sequence originates from a man younger than 45 who received the YFV17D yellow fever vaccine. The specimen comprised CD4+ T cells sorted from PBMCs, sampled 10 days after the yellow fever booster vaccination. The CDR3 loop is CASSAADRGTDTQYF. The CDR3 nucleotides read TGCGCCAGCAGTGCCGCGGACAGGGGCACAGATACGCAGTATTTT.